One and the same sample provided the 30 T cell receptor beta chains below, sequenced in a study of cytomegalovirus exposure and HLA in healthy donors. 60 Vbeta and 13 Jbeta primers were used in PCR. Using immunoSEQ multiplex PCR, the repertoire was profiled, and TCRdb retains in-frame clones only, with some absent. The data hold about 130,000 clones, with just over 75% observed a single time. The sample consisted of PBMCs. The source of these receptors is a woman in her forties or fifties in good health and CMV-seronegative.

The chain carries TRBV5-4 and TRBJ2-1; possible D gene TRBD1, 5 bases. Trimming left V 2 bases short and J 8 bases short, with 14 bases between. Germline values: CDR1 SGHNT, CDR2 YYREEE (reference sequence). This CDR3 has 14 residues. For the CDR3, the DNA is TGTGCCAGCAGCTTCAGGGCCGCCTGGGATGAGCAGTTCTTC. Its translation: CASSFRAAWDEQFF.

The genes are TRBV19 and TRBJ2-1; possibly TRBD2 for D (6 bases). Germline values: CDR1 LNHDA, CDR2 SQIVND (reference sequence). With 6 bases removed from V and 10 bases from J, the gap between germline ends came to 16 bases. This CDR3 region has 13 residues. CDR3 bases: TGTGCCAGTAGCCGGGACTTGGTTAGAGAGCAGTTCTTC. Amino acids: CASSRDLVREQFF.

The CDR3 coding sequence is TGCGCCAGCAGCCTTCCAGGGGGCTTGGACACTGAAGCTTTCTTT. Amino acid sequence: CASSLPGGLDTEAFF. J is TRBJ1-1 and V is TRBV5-1; 8 nucleotides agree with TRBD1. CDR1 is SGHRS and CDR2 is YFSETQ in the germline V gene. Germline trimming cut 4 bases from V and 3 bases from J; bases unmatched to any gene: 8. CDR3 length: 15 amino acids.

This chain joins TRBV19 and TRBJ2-2; TRBD1 is a possible D gene (6 bases). V was shortened by 9 bases and J by 1 base, with 12 bases between the two germline ends. This CDR3 has 14 amino acids. Germline V gene sequence: CDR1 LNHDA, CDR2 SQIVND (reference sequence). In nucleotides, the CDR3 is TGTGCCAGCACGACAGGACTGAACACCGGGGAGCTGTTTTTT. This translates into CASTTGLNTGELFF.

This clone was picked up a small number of times. V and J are TRBV6-1 and TRBJ1-1; 8 nucleotides align to TRBD1. CDR1 is MNHNS and CDR2 is SASEGT in the germline V gene. CDR3 size: 13 residues. J gave up 2 bases and V 10 bases, and 6 bases lay outside the gene matches. The CDR3 DNA reads TGTGCCATACACAGGGGGAGAAACACTGAAGCTTTCTTT. Protein sequence: CAIHRGRNTEAFF.

The CDR3 DNA follows: TGTGCCAGCAACCGAGGAGGTCAACACACTGAAGCTTTCTTT. It translates to CASNRGGQHTEAFF. The chain recombines TRBV6-6 with TRBJ1-1; D is ambiguous. V was trimmed by 7 bases and J by 3 bases, leaving 15 bases between them. The CDR3 is 14 amino acids. Germline V gene sequence: CDR1 MNHNY, CDR2 SVGAGI (reference sequence).

This rearrangement joins TRBV29-1 to TRBJ1-1; D gene ambiguous. Per germline, CDR1 SQVTM and CDR2 ANQGSEA. The CDR3 is 12 residues long. Trimming pared 3 bases from V and 0 bases from J, leaving 5 bases between. The CDR3 reads CSVDSMNTEAFF. CDR3 in DNA: TGCAGCGTTGACTCTATGAACACTGAAGCTTTCTTT.

This rearrangement joins TRBV6-1 to TRBJ1-2, with a tentative D call TRBD1 (5 bases). Trimming took off 5 bases at V and 2 bases at J, with 9 bases between the two ends. Germline lookup yields CDR1 MNHNS and CDR2 SASEGT. This CDR3 region has 13 residues. CDR3 residues: CASSHRSNYGYTF. DNA of the CDR3: TGTGCCAGCAGTCACAGGAGCAACTATGGCTACACCTTC.

The chain couples TRBV7-9 to TRBJ2-3, with D maybe TRBD2 (6 bases). Germline values: CDR1 SEHNR, CDR2 FQNEAQ (reference sequence). Trimming pared 8 bases from V and 3 bases from J, leaving 15 bases between. CDR3 length equals 14 residues. The CDR3 DNA sequence: TGTGCCAGCGTAACCGGGACTGAAACAGATACGCAGTATTTT. As protein: CASVTGTETDTQYF. The whole variable domain, filled in from reference TRBV7-9 and TRBJ2-3, reads DTGVSQNPRHKITKRGQNVTFRCDPISEHNRLYWYRQTLGQGPEFLTYFQNEAQLEKSRLLSDRFSAERPKGSFSTLEIQRTEQGDSAMYLCASVTGTETDTQYFGPGTRLTVL.

This sequence joins TRBV18 and TRBJ2-1; D is possibly TRBD1 (5 bases). Trimming cost V 2 bases and J 2 bases, with 7 bases left between them. The length of the CDR3 is 14 residues. Germline V gives CDR1 KGHSH, CDR2 LQKENI. The CDR3 region has the DNA TGTGCCAGCTCACCAAAGGGGACCTACAATGAGCAGTTCTTC. Amino acids: CASSPKGTYNEQFF.

This chain connects TRBV30 to TRBJ2-7; no firm D call. In germline, CDR1 is GTSNPN, CDR2 SVGIG (reference sequence). The CDR3 is 13 amino acids. DNA for the CDR3: TGTGCCTGGGCTAATACTGAATCCTACGAGCGGTACGTC. Residues: CAWANTESYERYV.

In nucleotides, the CDR3 is TGTGCCAGCAGCGTTGGACAGGGTTGGGCCAACGTCCTGACTTTC. Its translation: CASSVGQGWANVLTF. The chain combines TRBV9 with TRBJ2-6; 8 bases line up with TRBD1. The ends lost 2 bases at V and 5 bases at J; junction bases unmatched: 3. This CDR3 has 15 residues. CDR1 SGDLS and CDR2 YYNGEE come from the germline V gene.

This clone showed up just a few times. The V and J genes are TRBV30 and TRBJ2-2, with D perhaps matching TRBD2 (6 bases). In germline, CDR1 is GTSNPN, CDR2 SVGIG (reference sequence). V was trimmed by 4 bases and J by 0 bases, leaving 9 bases between them. The CDR3 runs 14 residues. The CDR3 nucleotides are TGTGCCTGGACCGGGGGAGCGAACACCGGGGAGCTGTTTTTT. This encodes CAWTGGANTGELFF.

J is TRBJ2-5 and V is TRBV10-3; 7 bases match TRBD1. CDR1 is ENHRY and CDR2 is SYGVKD in the germline V gene. Germline trimming cut 5 bases from V and 4 bases from J; bases unmatched to any gene: 1. The length of the CDR3 is 12 residues. CDR3 coding DNA: TGTGCCATCAGTCCAGGGGGAGAGACCCAGTACTTC. Protein sequence: CAISPGGETQYF.

This clone was recorded once. This rearrangement joins TRBV28 to TRBJ1-4; D might be TRBD1 (5 bases). CDR1 and CDR2 (germline): MDHEN, SYDVKM. Trimming shortened V by 5 bases and J by 7 bases, and 20 bases separated the two germline ends. The CDR3 totals 16 residues. As DNA, the CDR3 is TGTGCCAGCAGTACTTCTAAGACCGGGGGTTTTGAAAAACTGTTTTTT. It translates to CASSTSKTGGFEKLFF.

This clone was observed a single time. This sequence joins TRBV7-6 and TRBJ2-2; 8 nucleotides match TRBD1. In germline, CDR1 is SGHVS, CDR2 FNYEAQ. V gave up 1 base and J gave up 0 bases; unmatched junction bases: 1. The CDR3 totals 16 residues. This CDR3 reads CASSLVDRANTGELFF. The CDR3 region has the DNA TGTGCCAGCAGCTTAGTGGACAGGGCGAACACCGGGGAGCTGTTTTTT.

This chain links TRBV19 with TRBJ1-1; D perhaps matches TRBD1 (5 bases). The CDR3 runs to 14 residues. V was cut by 5 bases and J by 2 bases, with 12 bases left in between. CDR1 and CDR2 from the germline V gene are LNHDA and SQIVND (reference sequence). The DNA for the CDR3 is TGTGCCAGTAGTGGGGGGAGGTTAAACACTGAAGCTTTCTTT. Its protein is CASSGGRLNTEAFF.

CDR3 loop: CASSSLDRGMAYEQYF. The CDR3 DNA sequence: TGTGCCAGCAGCTCACTAGACAGGGGTATGGCCTACGAGCAGTACTTC. The chain is built from TRBV7-9 and TRBJ2-7, with 8 nucleotides matching TRBD1. J gave up 2 bases and V 4 bases, and 10 bases lay outside the gene matches. Germline V gene data show CDR1 as SEHNR and CDR2 as FQNEAQ (reference sequence). The CDR3 length is 16 residues.

The chain joins TRBV5-6 to TRBJ1-5; D is perhaps TRBD1 (5 bases). V lost 0 bases to trimming and J lost 6 bases, with 7 bases between them. The CDR3 sequence is 13 residues long. From germline, CDR1 is SGHDT and CDR2 YYEEEE. CDR3 protein: CASSLAGGQPQHF. The CDR3 nucleotides are TGTGCCAGCAGCTTGGCGGGGGGTCAGCCCCAGCATTTT.

This clone has more than one count but fewer than ten. This CDR3 reads CASSSTDIGRTEAFF. The CDR3 DNA reads TGCGCCAGCAGCTCGACAGATATCGGTCGTACTGAAGCTTTCTTT. This chain connects TRBV5-1 to TRBJ1-1; a possible D gene is TRBD1 (5 bases). The germline CDR1 and CDR2 sequences are SGHRS and YFSETQ. CDR3 length equals 15 residues. The ends were cut back, 3 bases at V and 5 bases at J, with 17 bases in the middle.

The rearrangement joins TRBV4-2 to TRBJ2-5; 7 bases align to TRBD1. The trim removed 4 bases at V and 2 bases at J, leaving 7 bases unmatched. Germline V gene data show CDR1 as LGHNA and CDR2 as YNFKEQ. This CDR3 has 15 residues. The CDR3: CASSLPGQSQETQYF. CDR3 DNA sequence: TGTGCCAGCAGCCTCCCGGGACAGTCTCAAGAGACCCAGTACTTC.

This clone was seen once. V is TRBV28 and J is TRBJ2-5, with 8 bases that match TRBD2. The J call could be wrong; TRBJ2-7 is a better fit for the DNA end. CDR1 and CDR2 (germline): MDHEN, SYDVKM. The CDR3 runs 16 residues. CDR3 sequence: CASSPRGSGRSYEQYF. The DNA for the CDR3 is TGTGCCAGCAGTCCCCGGGGCAGCGGGAGAAGCTACGAGCAGTACTTC.

The chain links TRBV6-1 to TRBJ2-3; the D gene is possibly TRBD1 (6 bases). In germline, CDR1 is MNHNS, CDR2 SASEGT. The CDR3 extends over 14 amino acids. The germline V and J ends were trimmed by 6 bases and 2 bases, with 12 bases remaining between them. Here the CDR3 reads CASRPGVNTDTQYF. Here the CDR3 DNA reads TGTGCCAGCAGACCAGGGGTTAACACAGATACGCAGTATTTT.

V gene TRBV5-6 combines with J gene TRBJ1-6; 7 bases map to TRBD1. With 0 bases clipped from V and 10 bases from J, the junction kept 4 bases outside the gene matches. Germline lookup yields CDR1 SGHDT and CDR2 YYEEEE. This CDR3 is 14 amino acids long. CDR3 in DNA: TGTGCCAGCAGCTTGGTGGCAGGGGGGTCACCCCTCCACTTT. It is translated as CASSLVAGGSPLHF.

The genes are TRBV6-5 and TRBJ1-6; the D gene is possibly TRBD1 (6 bases). V shed 6 bases and J shed 10 bases, with 19 bases lying between them. In germline, CDR1 is MNHEY, CDR2 SVGAGI. The CDR3 has 15 residues. The CDR3 coding sequence is TGTGCCAGCAGCCCAGGGCTACAGGGAGACTCACCCCTCCACTTT. Translated: CASSPGLQGDSPLHF.

The CDR3 bases are TGTGCCAGCTCACGGGGGGGCGCCCATGAAAAACTGTTTTTT. The encoded protein is CASSRGGAHEKLFF. V usage is TRBV18 and J usage is TRBJ1-4; D might be TRBD1 (6 bases). V was pared by 4 bases and J by 6 bases, with 12 bases between. Looked up from germline, CDR1 is KGHSH and CDR2 is LQKENI. CDR3 length: 14 residues.

In this sample, this clone turned up once. V and J are TRBV5-1 and TRBJ1-3, with TRBD1 identical over 8 bases. CDR1 is SGHRS, CDR2 YFSETQ, per germline. The CDR3 is 16 amino acids. V trimming: 2 bases; J trimming: 2 bases; junction bases outside the gene matches: 6. CDR3: CASSFGQGVAGNTIYF. The DNA of the CDR3 is TGCGCCAGCAGCTTCGGACAGGGAGTAGCTGGAAACACCATATATTTT.

This clone has just one count. The rearrangement joins TRBV28 to TRBJ1-1; TRBD1 might be the D (6 bases). Trimming left V 3 bases short and J 1 base short, with 24 bases between. There are 19 residues in the CDR3. The V gene's germline CDR1 is MDHEN and CDR2 SYDVKM. The CDR3 DNA reads TGTGCCAGCAGTTTCCGCGGGTCCGCGACAGGCCCTAAGAACACTGAAGCTTTCTTT. It codes for CASSFRGSATGPKNTEAFF.

This clone appeared a few times. The chain uses TRBV6-6 and TRBJ1-5; no clear D gene. The germline CDR1 and CDR2 sequences are MNHNY and SVGAGI (reference sequence). Between the trimmed V and J ends, which lost 4 bases and 1 base, there was a span of 5 bases. The CDR3 totals 13 residues. CDR3 in DNA: TGTGCCAGCAGTTGGCAGAGCAATCAGCCCCAGCATTTT. Its protein product is CASSWQSNQPQHF.

As DNA, the CDR3 is TGTGCCAGCAGCGCCCGACAGGGGCCCAACGAGCAGTACTTC. Its translation: CASSARQGPNEQYF. The chain links TRBV7-9 to TRBJ2-7; 8 bases match TRBD1. The CDR3 runs 14 residues. Germline V lookup: CDR1 SEHNR, CDR2 FQNEAQ (reference sequence). V dropped 5 bases and J dropped 5; count of bases not matched to a gene: 8. Based on the CDR3 plus reference TRBV7-9 and TRBJ2-7, the full variable domain is DTGVSQNPRHKITKRGQNVTFRCDPISEHNRLYWYRQTLGQGPEFLTYFQNEAQLEKSRLLSDRFSAERPKGSFSTLEIQRTEQGDSAMYLCASSARQGPNEQYFGPGTRLTVT.